One and the same sample provided the 9 T cell receptor beta chains below, sequenced in a study of blood T cell repertoires in COVID-19. Profiled with immunoSEQ multiplex PCR; TCRdb holds only in-frame clones, not every one. Of under 80,000 clones listed, roughly 86% are singletons. The sequenced sample was peripheral blood. The receptors originated from a human donor in a cohort sampled during active COVID-19.

This chain links TRBV6-5 with TRBJ1-1; 9 bases fit TRBD1. Looked up from germline, CDR1 is MNHEY and CDR2 is SVGAGI. The J segment lost 5 bases and the V segment lost 2 bases, leaving 9 bases of the junction unmatched. CDR3 size: 16 residues. For the CDR3, the DNA is TGTGCCAGCAGTTACCTCCGAACAGGGGGCACAACTGAAGCTTTCTTT. It encodes CASSYLRTGGTTEAFF.

This clone was found a few times. The chain uses TRBV5-1 and TRBJ1-4, with no clear D. The CDR3 has 18 residues. With 4 bases removed from V and 2 bases from J, the gap between germline ends came to 21 bases. Per the germline V gene, CDR1 is SGHRS and CDR2 is YFSETQ. The CDR3 DNA reads as TGCGCCAGCAGCCGGGGTGACAACGCGAGGGCCACTAATGAAAAACTGTTTTTT. Residues: CASSRGDNARATNEKLFF.

This clone has ten or more counts. V usage is TRBV3-1 (or the pseudogene TRBV3-2) and J usage is TRBJ1-5; D is unclear. The CDR3 has 13 residues. Germline V gives CDR1 LGHDT, CDR2 YNNKEL (reference sequence). V lost 1 base and J lost 10, with 11 bases in between. CDR3 sequence reads: CASSQVRSSPQHF. The CDR3 nucleotides are TGTGCCAGCAGCCAAGTCAGGTCATCACCCCAGCATTTT.

This chain's CDR3 is CASSSGLAADTQYF. The CDR3, as DNA: TGTGCCAGCAGCTCCGGACTAGCGGCAGATACGCAGTATTTT. The chain uses TRBV7-2 and TRBJ2-3, with 10 bases fitting TRBD2. CDR1 SGHTA and CDR2 FQGNSA come from the germline V gene. The CDR3 consists of 14 residues. V was clipped by 4 bases and J by 4 bases; unmatched bases: 2.

V is TRBV5-3 and J is TRBJ2-7, with 8 bases aligning to TRBD1. TRBV5-3 has ORF status, its function being uncertain. The CDR3 loop spans 15 amino acids. The V gene end was trimmed by 3 bases and the J gene end by 4 bases; junction bases not matched to a gene: 9. The CDR3 sequence is CARSSWTGPTYEQYF. Written as DNA, the CDR3 is TGTGCCAGAAGCTCCTGGACAGGGCCCACTTACGAGCAGTACTTC.

J is TRBJ1-2 and V is TRBV30, with D maybe TRBD1 (5 bases). This CDR3 has 14 amino acids. V was clipped by 0 bases and J by 4 bases, with 12 bases between them. Looked up from germline, CDR1 is GTSNPN and CDR2 is SVGIG (reference sequence). The CDR3 DNA follows: TGTGCCTGGAGTGTACCTGGGGCTCGCTATGGCTACACCTTC. This translates into CAWSVPGARYGYTF.

The sample holds a few counts of this clone. J is TRBJ1-6 and V is TRBV6-2 or TRBV6-3; D is possibly TRBD1 (6 bases). V gave up 0 bases and J gave up 6 bases, with 12 bases separating them. CDR1 is MNHEY and CDR2 is SVGEGT in the germline V gene. The CDR3 covers 16 residues. The CDR3 reads CASSYSRTVRNSPLHF. The CDR3 DNA follows: TGTGCCAGCAGTTACTCGCGGACAGTACGTAATTCACCCCTCCACTTT.

The chain employs TRBV30 and TRBJ1-3, with 10 bases lining up with TRBD1. Germline V gene data show CDR1 as GTSNPN and CDR2 as SVGIG (reference sequence). The CDR3 has 16 residues. J was trimmed by 4 bases and V by 2 bases; bases with no gene match: 8. The CDR3 nucleotides are TGTGCCTGGAGTCAGGGAGGGACAGGGGTCGGAAACACCATATATTTT. This gives the protein CAWSQGGTGVGNTIYF. Full variable domain (outside the CDR3, taken from reference TRBV30 and TRBJ1-3): SQTIHQWPATLVQPVGSPLSLECTVEGTSNPNLYWYRQAAGRGLQLLFYSVGIGQISSEVPQNLSASRPQDRQFILSSKKLLLSDSGFYLCAWSQGGTGVGNTIYFGEGSWLTVV.

V usage is TRBV6-4 and J usage is TRBJ1-1; a possible D gene is TRBD1 (5 bases). Between the trimmed V and J ends, which lost 2 bases and 4 bases, there was a span of 8 bases. The V gene's germline CDR1 is MRHNA and CDR2 SNTAGT. The CDR3 sequence is 13 residues long. The CDR3 DNA follows: TGTGCCAGCAGTGACCGGGGGACCACTGAAGCTTTCTTT. It encodes CASSDRGTTEAFF.